The clone carrying this TCR beta chain was detected only once. Profiling relied on immunoSEQ multiplex PCR, and the TCRdb table lists in-frame clones only, not all of them. The sample lists fewer than 250,000 clones, roughly 86% occurring once. The data belong to a study of blood T cell repertoires in COVID-19. Overall study context: Donors in the United States, Italy and Spain gave samples during acute or convalescent COVID-19. In each case, the material was cDNA or gDNA derived from T cells, B-cell-depleted T cells, or PBMCs.

CDR3 length: 16 amino acids. Trimming removed 5 bases from V and 5 bases from J, with 18 bases in between. The germline V gene encodes CDR1 SGHVS and CDR2 FNYEAQ. The chain employs TRBV7-6 and TRBJ2-2; possibly TRBD1 for D (6 bases). The sequence was collected from an older woman with acute or convalescent COVID-19. Sequencing was done on a sample of peripheral blood. The CDR3 nucleotides are TGTGCCAGCAGCCACGACCTACCAGGGGAAACCGGGGAGCTGTTTTTT. Encoded protein: CASSHDLPGETGELFF.